Shown below are 10 T cell receptor beta chains from a single sample sequenced in a study of spatial heterogeneity in lung cancer (dated by TCRdb to between 2017 and 2020). What the authors observed across the whole study: The tumor nonsynonymous mutation count correlated with the number of expanded alpha and beta TCRs within the tumor.

Their antigens are not known. This specimen's time point label, interpreted: sample taken at primary tumor resection. Libraries came from 5' RACE. The sequencer was a NextSeq 500. The raw public data were reprocessed by TCRdb itself: fastp quality trimming at Q25, MiXCR clonotype calling, in-frame beta chains only. Every distinct CDR3 protein forms one entry, paired with its most common genes and DNA. This sample lists about 5,700 distinct CDR3 sequences; approximately 15% were detected once. Approximately 10% of the sample goes to the ten largest clones. The sample here was lung tumor tissue, taken at surgery. All receptors derive from a male donor with early-stage non-small cell lung cancer.

The V call is TRBV7-2, the J call TRBJ2-7; D is possibly TRBD2 (6 bases). Germline assignment: CDR1 SGHTA and CDR2 FQGNSA. V lost 1 base to trimming and J lost 0 bases, with 13 bases between them. The CDR3 loop spans 16 amino acids. This CDR3 is CASSLVSGIDSYEQYF. CDR3 DNA sequence: TGTGCCAGCAGCTTAGTTAGCGGCATCGACTCCTACGAGCAGTACTTC. The full variable domain, rest sourced from reference TRBV7-2 and TRBJ2-7, is GAGVSQSPSNKVTEKGKDVELRCDPISGHTALYWYRQSLGQGLEFLIYFQGNSAPDKSGLPSDRFSAERTGGSVSTLTIQRTQQEDSAVYLCASSLVSGIDSYEQYFGPGTRLTVT.

This clonotype is labeled as medium-sized. This CDR3 reads CASSFDRDRPNTEAFF. DNA for the CDR3: TGTGCCAGCAGTTTCGACAGGGACCGGCCCAACACTGAAGCTTTCTTT. The chain recombines TRBV6-2 or TRBV6-3 with TRBJ1-1, with 7 bases that match TRBD1. Looked up from germline, CDR1 is MNHEY and CDR2 is SVGEGT. The CDR3 covers 16 residues. The V gene end was trimmed by 4 bases and the J gene end by 2 bases; junction bases not matched to a gene: 10.

This clonotype was counted a few times. The CDR3 sequence is CASRIQGAGGELFF. CDR3 sequence (DNA): TGTGCCAGCAGGATACAGGGGGCCGGCGGGGAGCTGTTTTTT. The chain joins TRBV12-3 or TRBV12-4 to TRBJ2-2, with TRBD1 matching 9 bases. The trim removed 6 bases at V and 7 bases at J, leaving 6 bases unmatched. The CDR3 length is 14 residues.

In its sample, this clonotype ranks as medium-sized. The chain is built from TRBV29-1 and TRBJ2-2; 8 bases map to TRBD1. This CDR3 comprises 12 residues. The germline gives CDR1 SQVTM, CDR2 ANQGSEA. V lost 6 bases, J lost 6 bases, and 3 bases stayed unmatched. The CDR3 nucleotides are TGCAGCGTCGGGACAGGACCCGGGGAGCTGTTTTTT. Residues: CSVGTGPGELFF.

By its share, this clonotype is medium-sized. The V call is TRBV7-2, the J call TRBJ2-5; D is possibly TRBD2 (6 bases). Trimming took off 3 bases at V and 2 bases at J, with 7 bases between the two ends. Germline lookup yields CDR1 SGHTA and CDR2 FQGNSA. The CDR3 length is 13 residues. The CDR3 spells CASSFGLQETQYF. Here the CDR3 DNA reads TGTGCCAGCAGCTTTGGACTACAAGAGACCCAGTACTTC. Combining the CDR3 with reference TRBV7-2 and TRBJ2-5 gives the whole variable domain GAGVSQSPSNKVTEKGKDVELRCDPISGHTALYWYRQSLGQGLEFLIYFQGNSAPDKSGLPSDRFSAERTGGSVSTLTIQRTQQEDSAVYLCASSFGLQETQYFGPGTRLLVL.

This clonotype is judged medium-sized. The genes are TRBV14 and TRBJ2-5; the match to TRBD1 covers 9 bases. The CDR3 has 15 amino acids. V trimming: 5 bases; J trimming: 4 bases; junction bases outside the gene matches: 8. Germline V CDR1 and CDR2: SGHDN, FVKESK. Written as DNA, the CDR3 is TGTGCCAGCAGCTTTCGACAGGGGGGTCGAGAGACCCAGTACTTC. Translation: CASSFRQGGRETQYF.

This clonotype was detected a few times. CDR3 protein: CSVAETGGYEQYF. The CDR3 DNA sequence: TGCAGCGTTGCGGAGACAGGGGGTTACGAGCAGTACTTC. This rearrangement joins TRBV29-1 to TRBJ2-7; 9 nucleotides match TRBD1. The CDR3 covers 13 residues. V lost 4 bases to trimming and J lost 4 bases; unmatched junction nucleotides: 5. From germline, CDR1 is SQVTM and CDR2 ANQGSEA.

This clonotype showed up just a few times. This sequence joins TRBV5-6 and TRBJ1-2; no definite D call. CDR1 SGHDT and CDR2 YYEEEE come from the germline V gene. V shed 1 base and J shed 4 bases, with 17 bases lying between them. The CDR3 extends over 16 amino acids. The DNA for the CDR3 is TGTGCCAGCAGCTTGAGTAGGACCTTCGGGAGCTATGGCTACACCTTC. Amino acid sequence: CASSLSRTFGSYGYTF.

Judged by abundance, this clonotype is medium-sized. This chain uses TRBV4-2 with TRBJ1-4, with no clear D. The CDR3 contains 16 residues. Germline CDR1 LGHNA, CDR2 YNFKEQ. Deletions cut 0 bases from V and 12 bases from J, with 20 bases between. The CDR3 DNA follows: TGTGCCAGCAGCCAAGACATGAGGCCTGCGACGGTTGAACTGTTTTTT. It is translated as CASSQDMRPATVELFF.

V usage is TRBV28 and J usage is TRBJ1-1; a weak D match, TRBD1 (6 bases). Trimming removed 4 bases at V and 3 bases at J, with 12 bases between. The CDR3 has 14 amino acids. Per germline, CDR1 MDHEN and CDR2 SYDVKM. The CDR3 sequence is CASSYQGLDTEAFF. In DNA, the CDR3 is TGTGCCAGCAGTTATCAGGGGCTCGACACTGAAGCTTTCTTT.